One T cell receptor (beta chain) is described in this entry. Its antigen is as yet unknown. These data come from a study of neurological immune-mediated disorders. MiXCR, applied by TCRdb to the 5' RACE reads, yields one record per CDR3 protein. The data hold 71,000 or so distinct CDR3 sequences, with roughly 13% observed a single time. Germline assignment: CDR1 SGHTA and CDR2 FQGTGA. The CDR3 runs 12 residues. Trimming removed 2 bases at V and 7 bases at J, with 6 bases between. As for time point: longitudinal time-point 1 (baseline). Whole-study findings and limits: Whereas HTLV-1-associated myelopathy showed the most TCR clonal expansion, multiple sclerosis showed the least, with levels below those of healthy controls.

The J gene is TRBJ2-1, the V gene TRBV7-3; possibly TRBD1 for D (5 bases). The sample taken for sequencing was PBMCs. This receptor was obtained from a female donor with HTLV-1-associated myelopathy (HAM/TSP). For the CDR3, the DNA is TGTGCCAGCAGCTTACCAGGGAATGAGCAGTTCTTC. Protein sequence: CASSLPGNEQFF.